Following are 29 T cell receptor beta chains from one sample sequenced in a study of response to subunit inactivated influenza vaccine. One entry per CDR3 protein results from TCRdb running MiXCR on the RT-PCR reads. The sample consists of approximately 520,000 distinct CDR3 sequences, 16% of them appearing once. The material was CD4+ T cells sorted from PBMCs, obtained around 25 months after vaccination. Source of these receptors: a man aged 50 to 69 who received an inactivated influenza vaccine.

This chain uses TRBV7-9 with TRBJ2-1, with TRBD2 as a possible D gene (6 bases). This CDR3 has 12 amino acids. The germline gives CDR1 SEHNR, CDR2 FQNEAQ (reference sequence). V was pared by 2 bases and J by 13 bases, with 12 bases between. In nucleotides, the CDR3 is TGTGCCAGCAGCTTATATAGCGGCTTTCAGTTCTTC. Translating gives CASSLYSGFQFF.

This clonotype was counted only a few times. V gene TRBV12-3 or TRBV12-4 combines with J gene TRBJ1-6; 8 nucleotides align to TRBD1. V lost 2 bases, J lost 10 bases, and 10 bases stayed unmatched. The CDR3 totals 16 residues. The CDR3 is CASSLLGTGQGSPLHF. The CDR3, as DNA: TGTGCCAGCAGTTTATTGGGGACAGGACAAGGATCACCCCTCCACTTT.

The genes are TRBV5-4 and TRBJ2-7; 9 bases match TRBD2. J was trimmed by 0 bases and V by 0 bases; bases with no gene match: 10. Looked up from germline, CDR1 is SGHNT and CDR2 is YYREEE (reference sequence). The CDR3 runs 18 residues. CDR3 bases: TGTGCCAGCAGCTTGGGCGGAGCGGGAGGTCTAAACTCCTACGAGCAGTACTTC. This sequence encodes CASSLGGAGGLNSYEQYF.

This clonotype has more than one count but fewer than ten. The J gene is TRBJ2-1, the V gene TRBV7-2; 9 nucleotides align to TRBD2. Germline CDR1 SGHTA, CDR2 FQGNSA. The ends lost 0 bases at V and 8 bases at J; junction bases unmatched: 8. CDR3 size: 16 residues. This chain's CDR3 is CASSLAPGGGVYEQFF. CDR3 nucleotide sequence: TGTGCCAGCAGCTTAGCCCCAGGCGGGGGGGTGTATGAGCAGTTCTTC.

The V call is TRBV15, the J call TRBJ2-5, with D tentatively TRBD2 (5 bases). Germline V CDR1 and CDR2: LNHNV, YYDKDF (reference sequence). CDR3 length: 15 residues. Between the trimmed V and J ends, which lost 0 bases and 1 base, there was a span of 9 bases. CDR3 sequence (DNA): TGTGCCACCAGCAGAGACAAGCGGTCCCAAGAGACCCAGTACTTC. Amino acids: CATSRDKRSQETQYF.

J is TRBJ1-1 and V is TRBV7-9; no clear D gene. CDR1 SEHNR and CDR2 FQNEAQ come from the germline V gene (reference sequence). Trimming took 11 bases from V and 0 from J, leaving 13 bases between them. The CDR3 is made up of 13 amino acids. The CDR3 loop reads CAGSKGMNTEAFF. CDR3 nucleotides: TGTGCCGGCTCGAAGGGAATGAACACTGAAGCTTTCTTT.

This clonotype was counted between two and nine times. CDR3 in amino acids: CASSLLAGGPGVYEQYF. The CDR3 bases are TGCGCCAGCAGCTTGTTGGCGGGAGGGCCTGGGGTCTACGAGCAGTACTTC. The chain carries TRBV5-1 and TRBJ2-7; TRBD2 aligns across 9 bases. Losses at the gene ends were 1 base for V and 3 bases for J; bases not matched to a gene: 11. The CDR3 length is 17 residues. Germline CDR1 SGHRS, CDR2 YFSETQ.

This clonotype came up many times. The chain combines TRBV12-3 or TRBV12-4 with TRBJ2-1, with TRBD2 matching 14 bases. The trim removed 3 bases at V and 9 bases at J, leaving 7 bases unmatched. This CDR3 is 16 amino acids long. The CDR3 is CASSFAGTSGSPEQFF. The CDR3 region has the DNA TGTGCCAGCAGTTTCGCCGGGACTAGCGGGAGCCCTGAGCAGTTCTTC.

This clonotype was recorded many times. This chain uses TRBV5-1 with TRBJ2-3; tentatively, D is TRBD1 (6 bases). The V end lost 0 bases, the J end lost 2 bases, and 7 bases lay between the germline ends. The CDR3 length is 14 residues. CDR1 SGHRS and CDR2 YFSETQ come from the germline V gene. The CDR3 loop is CASSLDRVTDTQYF. The DNA of the CDR3 is TGCGCCAGCAGCTTGGACAGGGTCACAGATACGCAGTATTTT.

The chain recombines TRBV7-2 with TRBJ2-7; D assignment may be TRBD1 or TRBD2 (5 bases each). The CDR3 extends over 17 amino acids. Per the germline V gene, CDR1 is SGHTA and CDR2 is FQGNSA. The ends were cut back, 2 bases at V and 4 bases at J, with 21 bases in the middle. The CDR3 sequence is CASSLRGSYPRAYEQYF. CDR3 bases: TGTGCCAGCAGCTTACGGGGTTCATACCCCAGGGCTTACGAGCAGTACTTC.

This clonotype was observed a handful of times. V gene TRBV5-6 combines with J gene TRBJ2-3; 13 nucleotides agree with TRBD2. Looked up from germline, CDR1 is SGHDT and CDR2 is YYEEEE. This CDR3 is built from 16 residues. The trim removed 2 bases at V and 1 base at J, leaving 1 base unmatched. The CDR3 here is CASSFGLAGGTDTQYF. CDR3 bases: TGTGCCAGCAGCTTTGGACTAGCGGGAGGCACAGATACGCAGTATTTT.

V is TRBV6-2 or TRBV6-3 and J is TRBJ2-7; D uncertain. The germline V and J ends were trimmed by 2 bases and 1 base, with 9 bases remaining between them. The CDR3 length is 14 residues. Germline lookup yields CDR1 MNHEY and CDR2 SVGEGT. CDR3 region: CASSYNWNSYEQYF. CDR3 nucleotides: TGTGCCAGCAGTTACAATTGGAATTCCTACGAGCAGTACTTC.

This clonotype was counted only a few times. The gene calls are TRBV7-3 and TRBJ2-5; 9 nucleotides align to TRBD2. From germline, CDR1 is SGHTA and CDR2 FQGTGA. V shed 2 bases and J 3 bases; nucleotides not matched to a gene: 1. The CDR3 consists of 14 residues. The CDR3 loop is CASSLGGREETQYF. CDR3 bases: TGTGCCAGCAGCTTAGGCGGGAGGGAAGAGACCCAGTACTTC. The full variable domain, rest sourced from reference TRBV7-3 and TRBJ2-5, is GAGVSQTPSNKVTEKGKYVELRCDPISGHTALYWYRQSLGQGPEFLIYFQGTGAADDSGLPNDRFFAVRPEGSVSTLKIQRTERGDSAVYLCASSLGGREETQYFGPGTRLLVL.

The chain couples TRBV27 to TRBJ2-7; TRBD1 matches 7 bases. CDR1 is MNHEY and CDR2 is SMNVEV in the germline V gene (reference sequence). After removal of 0 bases from V and 0 bases from J, the junction contained 5 bases not matched to a gene. The CDR3 length is 16 residues. CDR3 region: CASSLSTGLTSYEQYF. CDR3 bases: TGTGCCAGCAGTTTATCGACAGGGTTGACCTCCTACGAGCAGTACTTC.

This rearrangement joins TRBV3-1 to TRBJ1-1; D might be TRBD1 (5 bases). There are 14 residues in the CDR3. The V gene lost 1 base and the J gene lost 4 bases, with 10 bases spanning the gap. Germline V gene sequence: CDR1 LGHDT, CDR2 YNNKEL (reference sequence). CDR3 sequence (DNA): TGTGCCAGCAGCCAAGCGGGACGCAGCACTGAAGCTTTCTTT. It encodes CASSQAGRSTEAFF.

This clonotype was seen at least ten times. J is TRBJ1-2 and V is TRBV4-1; D possibly corresponds to TRBD1 (5 bases). The CDR3 has 15 residues. V lost 0 bases to trimming and J lost 2 bases, with 10 bases between them. CDR1 is MGHRA, CDR2 YSYEKL, per germline. CDR3 region: CASSQDVGRNYGYTF. CDR3 nucleotide sequence: TGCGCCAGCAGCCAAGATGTGGGGCGCAACTATGGCTACACCTTC.

The sample holds a few counts of this clonotype. The rearrangement uses TRBV5-1 and TRBJ2-7; no definite D call. V lost 0 bases and J 3 bases, leaving 7 bases between the germline ends. The length of the CDR3 is 13 residues. CDR1 is SGHRS, CDR2 YFSETQ, per germline. Here the CDR3 reads CASSLDSRYEQYF. In DNA form, the CDR3 reads TGCGCCAGCAGCTTGGACAGCCGCTACGAGCAGTACTTC.

This clonotype has only a few counts. The chain employs TRBV20-1 and TRBJ1-3; D uncertain. Germline values: CDR1 DFQATT, CDR2 SNEGSKA (reference sequence). The CDR3 has 15 residues. V lost 5 bases and J 4 bases, leaving 18 bases between the germline ends. The CDR3 loop reads CSARLEAPGGNTIYF. The CDR3 DNA reads TGCAGTGCTCGCCTCGAGGCCCCGGGAGGAAACACCATATATTTT.

CDR3 in amino acids: CATSDSGRRDTQYF. CDR3 DNA sequence: TGTGCCACCAGTGACTCCGGGCGTCGGGATACGCAGTATTTT. V is TRBV24-1 and J is TRBJ2-3; D ambiguous. V lost 4 bases and J 6 bases, leaving 13 bases between the germline ends. The CDR3 contains 14 residues. Germline CDR1 KGHDR, CDR2 SFDVKD.

This clonotype was picked up a small number of times. V gene TRBV7-2 combines with J gene TRBJ2-1; 7 nucleotides align to TRBD1. Trimming removed 3 bases from V and 7 bases from J; junction bases left unmatched: 3. CDR3 length: 13 amino acids. Germline lookup yields CDR1 SGHTA and CDR2 FQGNSA. CDR3 protein: CASSFDRANEQFF. The CDR3 DNA reads TGTGCCAGCAGCTTTGACAGGGCAAATGAGCAGTTCTTC.

This clonotype was counted a few times. This sequence joins TRBV20-1 and TRBJ2-7, with D perhaps matching TRBD2 (6 bases). The CDR3 extends over 15 amino acids. Germline V gives CDR1 DFQATT, CDR2 SNEGSKA (reference sequence). Deletions cut 6 bases from V and 3 bases from J, with 21 bases between. CDR3 coding DNA: TGCAGTGCCCACTGGGGGGATTCCCCCAGCTACGAGCAGTACTTC. Amino acid sequence: CSAHWGDSPSYEQYF.

The chain combines TRBV9 with TRBJ2-6; D gene unclear. V was shortened by 4 bases and J by 0 bases, with 11 bases between the two germline ends. The CDR3 covers 16 residues. Germline V gives CDR1 SGDLS, CDR2 YYNGEE. DNA for the CDR3: TGTGCCAGCAGCCTGGGGTCCAGCTCTGGGGCCAACGTCCTGACTTTC. Translation: CASSLGSSSGANVLTF.

The chain has TRBV6-5 and TRBJ1-2; no firm D call. The V and J ends lost 0 bases and 3 bases respectively, with 11 bases between them. Per germline, CDR1 MNHEY and CDR2 SVGAGI. The CDR3 loop spans 15 amino acids. The CDR3 region has the DNA TGTGCCAGCAGTTACTCGGGAAAGGGATACTATGGCTACACCTTC. Its protein product is CASSYSGKGYYGYTF.

The V gene is TRBV4-1, the J gene TRBJ2-6; 7 positions match TRBD1. The CDR3 is 19 amino acids. CDR1 is MGHRA and CDR2 is YSYEKL in the germline V gene. V lost 5 bases, J lost 0 bases, and 13 bases stayed unmatched. CDR3 nucleotides: TGCGCCAGCAGCTACAGCACCGGGACAGCTATCTCTGGGGCCAACGTCCTGACTTTC. Protein product: CASSYSTGTAISGANVLTF.

A few counts support this clonotype. This chain uses TRBV9 with TRBJ2-1; D call uncertain. V was pared by 4 bases and J by 4 bases, with 12 bases between. CDR3 length equals 14 residues. Germline CDR1 SGDLS, CDR2 YYNGEE. This CDR3 is CASSLSSQYNEQFF. In nucleotides, the CDR3 is TGTGCCAGCAGCCTTAGCAGCCAATACAATGAGCAGTTCTTC. Using reference TRBV9 and TRBJ2-1 for the parts outside the CDR3, the full variable domain is DSGVTQTPKHLITATGQRVTLRCSPRSGDLSVYWYQQSLDQGLQFLIQYYNGEERAKGNILERFSAQQFPDLHSELNLSSLELGDSALYFCASSLSSQYNEQFFGPGTRLTVL.

The CDR3: CASSRAGHSYEQYF. Written as DNA, the CDR3 is TGTGCCAGCAGTCGAGCGGGTCACTCCTACGAGCAGTACTTC. The chain recombines TRBV28 with TRBJ2-7; tentatively, D is TRBD2 (6 bases). Trimming took off 5 bases at V and 0 bases at J, with 11 bases between the two ends. From germline, CDR1 is MDHEN and CDR2 SYDVKM. The length of the CDR3 is 14 residues.

The chain couples TRBV29-1 to TRBJ2-1; D gene unclear. Germline-derived CDR1 and CDR2 are SQVTM and ANQGSEA. V lost 1 base and J 0 bases, leaving 7 bases between the germline ends. The CDR3 is 14 amino acids. The CDR3 loop reads CSVEGTHSYNEQFF. DNA of the CDR3: TGCAGCGTTGAAGGCACGCACTCCTACAATGAGCAGTTCTTC.

The rearrangement uses TRBV20-1 and TRBJ2-1; D gene ambiguous. CDR1 is DFQATT and CDR2 is SNEGSKA in the germline V gene (reference sequence). V lost 2 bases and J lost 10, with 12 bases in between. The CDR3 totals 12 residues. The DNA of the CDR3 is TGCAGTGCTAGAAAAGGGCCTGCCGAGCAGTTCTTC. It codes for CSARKGPAEQFF.

This clonotype was counted ten times or more. J is TRBJ1-2 and V is TRBV20-1; 11 nucleotides line up with TRBD1. CDR3 size: 14 residues. Germline trimming cut 6 bases from V and 6 bases from J; bases unmatched to any gene: 9. Germline V gene lookup returns CDR1 DFQATT and CDR2 SNEGSKA (reference sequence). CDR3 nucleotide sequence: TGCAGTGCCCCTCACCGGGACAGGGGGGATGGCTACACCTTC. The encoded protein is CSAPHRDRGDGYTF.